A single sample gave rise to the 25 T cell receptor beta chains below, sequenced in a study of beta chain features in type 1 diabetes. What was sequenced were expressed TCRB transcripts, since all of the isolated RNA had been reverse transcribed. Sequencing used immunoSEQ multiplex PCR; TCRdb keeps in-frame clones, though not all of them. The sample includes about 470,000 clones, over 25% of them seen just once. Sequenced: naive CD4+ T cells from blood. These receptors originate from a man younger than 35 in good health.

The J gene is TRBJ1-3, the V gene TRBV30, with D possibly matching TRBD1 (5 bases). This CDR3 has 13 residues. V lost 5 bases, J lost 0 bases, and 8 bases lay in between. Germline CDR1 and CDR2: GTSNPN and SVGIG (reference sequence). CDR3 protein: CAWGAGSGNTIYF. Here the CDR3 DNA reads TGTGCCTGGGGGGCCGGCTCTGGAAACACCATATATTTT.

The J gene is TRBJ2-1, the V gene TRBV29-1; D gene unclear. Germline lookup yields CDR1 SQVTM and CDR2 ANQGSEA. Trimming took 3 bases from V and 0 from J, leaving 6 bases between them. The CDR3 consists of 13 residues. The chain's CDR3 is CSVDISSYNEQFF. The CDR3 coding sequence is TGCAGCGTTGATATAAGCTCCTACAATGAGCAGTTCTTC.

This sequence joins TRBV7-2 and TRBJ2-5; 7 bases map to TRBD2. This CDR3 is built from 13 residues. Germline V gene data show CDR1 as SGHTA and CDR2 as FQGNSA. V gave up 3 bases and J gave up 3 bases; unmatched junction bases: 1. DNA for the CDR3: TGTGCCAGCAGCTTTCTAGCGGAAGAGACCCAGTACTTC. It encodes CASSFLAEETQYF.

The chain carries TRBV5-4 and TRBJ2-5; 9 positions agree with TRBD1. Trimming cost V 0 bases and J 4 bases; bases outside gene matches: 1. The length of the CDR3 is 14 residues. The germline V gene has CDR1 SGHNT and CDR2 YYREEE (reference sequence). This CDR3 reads CASSLDRGRETQYF. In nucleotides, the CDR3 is TGTGCCAGCAGCTTGGACAGGGGGCGAGAGACCCAGTACTTC.

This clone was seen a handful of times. Written as DNA, the CDR3 is TGTGCCAGCAGCTTAGTCTCGGTGGTCGCTGAAGCTTTCTTT. Protein sequence: CASSLVSVVAEAFF. J is TRBJ1-1 and V is TRBV7-2; D gene ambiguous. The CDR3 runs 14 residues. The V gene lost 1 base and the J gene lost 6 bases, with 12 bases spanning the gap. In germline, CDR1 is SGHTA, CDR2 FQGNSA.

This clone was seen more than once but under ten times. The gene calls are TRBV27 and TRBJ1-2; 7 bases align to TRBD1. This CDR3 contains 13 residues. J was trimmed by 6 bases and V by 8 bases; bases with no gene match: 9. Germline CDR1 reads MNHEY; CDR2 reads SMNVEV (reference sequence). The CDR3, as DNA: TGTGCCAGCCGTTCGGAGGGGGCACATGGCTACACCTTC. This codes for CASRSEGAHGYTF.

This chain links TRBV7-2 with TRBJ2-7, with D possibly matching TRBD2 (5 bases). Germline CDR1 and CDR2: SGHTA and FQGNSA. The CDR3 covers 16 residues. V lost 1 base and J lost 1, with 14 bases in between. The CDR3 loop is CASSLESASRSYEQYF. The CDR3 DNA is TGTGCCAGCAGCTTAGAGTCGGCTAGCCGTTCCTACGAGCAGTACTTC.

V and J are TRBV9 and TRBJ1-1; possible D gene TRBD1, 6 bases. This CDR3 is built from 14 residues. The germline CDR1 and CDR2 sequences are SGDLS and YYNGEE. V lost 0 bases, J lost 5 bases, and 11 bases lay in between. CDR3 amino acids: CASSVESTGTEAFF. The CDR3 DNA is TGTGCCAGCAGCGTAGAAAGTACAGGGACTGAAGCTTTCTTT.

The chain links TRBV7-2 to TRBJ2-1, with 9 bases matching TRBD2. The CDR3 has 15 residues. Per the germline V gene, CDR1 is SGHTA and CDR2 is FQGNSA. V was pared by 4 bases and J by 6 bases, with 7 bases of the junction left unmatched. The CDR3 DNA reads TGTGCCAGCAGCTCAGTAGTTAGCGGGAGCAATGAGCAGTTCTTC. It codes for CASSSVVSGSNEQFF.

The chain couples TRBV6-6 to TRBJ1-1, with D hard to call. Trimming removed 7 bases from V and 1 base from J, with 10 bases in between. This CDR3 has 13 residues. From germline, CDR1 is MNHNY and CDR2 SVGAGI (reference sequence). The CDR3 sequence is CASTRHPNTEAFF. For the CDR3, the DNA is TGTGCCAGCACGAGACACCCGAACACTGAAGCTTTCTTT.

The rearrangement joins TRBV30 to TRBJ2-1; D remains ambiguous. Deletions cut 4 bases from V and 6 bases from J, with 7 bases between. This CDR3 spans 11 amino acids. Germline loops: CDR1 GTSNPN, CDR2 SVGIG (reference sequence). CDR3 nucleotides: TGTGCCTGGACCCAGCTCAATGAGCAGTTCTTC. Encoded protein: CAWTQLNEQFF.

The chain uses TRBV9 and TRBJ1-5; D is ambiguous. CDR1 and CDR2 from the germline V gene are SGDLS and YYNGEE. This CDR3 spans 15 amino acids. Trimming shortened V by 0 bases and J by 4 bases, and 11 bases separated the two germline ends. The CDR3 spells CASSVGGGLNQPQHF. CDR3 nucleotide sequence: TGTGCCAGCAGCGTAGGGGGAGGTCTTAATCAGCCCCAGCATTTT.

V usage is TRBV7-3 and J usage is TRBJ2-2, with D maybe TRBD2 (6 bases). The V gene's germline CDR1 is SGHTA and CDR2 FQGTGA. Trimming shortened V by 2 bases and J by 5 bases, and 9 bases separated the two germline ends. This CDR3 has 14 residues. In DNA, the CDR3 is TGTGCCAGCAGCTTACCGGGAGAAACCGGGGAGCTGTTTTTT. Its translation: CASSLPGETGELFF.

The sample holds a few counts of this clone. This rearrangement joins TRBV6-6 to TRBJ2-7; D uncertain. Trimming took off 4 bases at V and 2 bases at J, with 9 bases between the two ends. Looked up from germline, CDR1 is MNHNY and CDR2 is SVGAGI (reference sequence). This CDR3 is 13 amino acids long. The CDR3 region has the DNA TGTGCCAGCAGTTTCGGGTCGGCCTACGAGCAGTACTTC. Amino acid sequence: CASSFGSAYEQYF.

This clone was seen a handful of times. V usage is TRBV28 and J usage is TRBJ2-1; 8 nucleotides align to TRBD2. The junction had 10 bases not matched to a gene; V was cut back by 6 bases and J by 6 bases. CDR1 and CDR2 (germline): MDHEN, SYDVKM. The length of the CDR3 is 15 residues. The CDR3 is CASRISGGTRNEQFF. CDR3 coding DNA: TGTGCCAGCAGAATAAGCGGGGGTACCCGCAATGAGCAGTTCTTC.

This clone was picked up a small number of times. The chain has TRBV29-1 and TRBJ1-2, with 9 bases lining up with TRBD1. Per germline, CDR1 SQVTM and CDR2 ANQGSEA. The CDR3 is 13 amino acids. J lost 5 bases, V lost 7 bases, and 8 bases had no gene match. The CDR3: CSARGQGGYGYTF. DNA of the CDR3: TGCAGCGCCCGGGGACAGGGAGGTTATGGCTACACCTTC.

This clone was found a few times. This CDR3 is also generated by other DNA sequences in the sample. In DNA, the CDR3 is TGCAGTGCTCGGACAGCCTACGAGCAGTACTTC. Residues: CSARTAYEQYF. This chain links TRBV20-1 with TRBJ2-7, with TRBD1 as a possible D gene (6 bases). Germline loops: CDR1 DFQATT, CDR2 SNEGSKA (reference sequence). This CDR3 has 11 amino acids. The germline V and J ends were trimmed by 5 bases and 2 bases, with 7 bases remaining between them.

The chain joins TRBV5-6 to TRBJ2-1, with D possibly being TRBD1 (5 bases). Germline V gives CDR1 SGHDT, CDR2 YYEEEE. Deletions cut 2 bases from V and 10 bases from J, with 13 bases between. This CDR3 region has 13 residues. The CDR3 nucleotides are TGTGCCAGCAGCTTTCGCGACAGAAACGAGCAGTTCTTC. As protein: CASSFRDRNEQFF.

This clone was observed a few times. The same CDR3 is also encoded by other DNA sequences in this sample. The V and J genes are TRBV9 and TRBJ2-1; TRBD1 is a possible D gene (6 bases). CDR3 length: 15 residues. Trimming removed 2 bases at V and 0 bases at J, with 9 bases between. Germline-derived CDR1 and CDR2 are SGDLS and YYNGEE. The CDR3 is CASSVGASSYNEQFF. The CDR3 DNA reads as TGTGCCAGCAGCGTGGGGGCTAGCTCCTACAATGAGCAGTTCTTC.

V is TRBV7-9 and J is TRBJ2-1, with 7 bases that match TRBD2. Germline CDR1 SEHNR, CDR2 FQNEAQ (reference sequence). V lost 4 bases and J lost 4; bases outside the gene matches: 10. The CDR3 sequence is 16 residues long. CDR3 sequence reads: CASSSRAGRDYNEQFF. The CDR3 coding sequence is TGTGCCAGCAGCTCGCGAGCGGGGAGGGATTACAATGAGCAGTTCTTC.

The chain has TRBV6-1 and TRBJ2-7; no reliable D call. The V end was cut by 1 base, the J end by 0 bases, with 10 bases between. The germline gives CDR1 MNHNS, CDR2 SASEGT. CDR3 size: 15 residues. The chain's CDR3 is CASSEDKARSYEQYF. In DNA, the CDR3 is TGTGCCAGCAGTGAAGATAAGGCCCGCTCCTACGAGCAGTACTTC.

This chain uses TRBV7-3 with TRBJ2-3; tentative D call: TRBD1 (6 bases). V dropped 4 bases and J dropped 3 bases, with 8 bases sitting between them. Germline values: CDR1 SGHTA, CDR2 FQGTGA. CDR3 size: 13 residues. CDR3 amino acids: CASSSQGTDTQYF. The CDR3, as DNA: TGTGCCAGCAGCTCACAGGGTACAGATACGCAGTATTTT.

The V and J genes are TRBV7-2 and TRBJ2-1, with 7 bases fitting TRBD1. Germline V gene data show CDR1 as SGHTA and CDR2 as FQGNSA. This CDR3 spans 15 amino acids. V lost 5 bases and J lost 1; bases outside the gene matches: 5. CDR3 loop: CASSTDRVSYNEQFF. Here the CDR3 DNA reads TGTGCCAGCAGCACCGACAGGGTGTCCTACAATGAGCAGTTCTTC.

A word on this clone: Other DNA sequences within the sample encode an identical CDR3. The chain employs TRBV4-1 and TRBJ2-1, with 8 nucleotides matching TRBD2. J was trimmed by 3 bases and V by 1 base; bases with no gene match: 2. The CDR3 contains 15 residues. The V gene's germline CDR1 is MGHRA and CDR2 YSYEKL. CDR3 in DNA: TGCGCCAGCAGCCAAGGGCTAGCGGGCTACAATGAGCAGTTCTTC. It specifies CASSQGLAGYNEQFF.

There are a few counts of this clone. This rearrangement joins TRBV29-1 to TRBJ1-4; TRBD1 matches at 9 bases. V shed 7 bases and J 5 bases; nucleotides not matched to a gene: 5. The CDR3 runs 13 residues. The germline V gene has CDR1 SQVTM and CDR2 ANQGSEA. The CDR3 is CSAFGTGNEKLFF. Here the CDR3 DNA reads TGCAGCGCATTCGGGACAGGGAATGAAAAACTGTTTTTT. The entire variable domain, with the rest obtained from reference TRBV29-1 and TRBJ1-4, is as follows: SAVISQKPSRDICQRGTSLTIQCQVDSQVTMMFWYRQQPGQSLTLIATANQGSEATYESGFVIDKFPISRPNLTFSTLTVSNMSPEDSSIYLCSAFGTGNEKLFFGSGTQLSVL.